One and the same sample provided the 4 T cell receptor beta chains below, sequenced in a study of cytomegalovirus exposure and HLA in healthy donors. The primer mix had 60 Vbeta and 13 Jbeta primers. The repertoire was sequenced with immunoSEQ multiplex PCR; TCRdb's copy has only in-frame clones and lacks some. This repertoire shows roughly 130,000 clones, 81% found once; its top ten account for 0.55% to 0.75%. Sequencing used PBMCs. These receptors originate from a man aged 18 to 35 in good health and CMV-seronegative.

The chain uses TRBV6-1 and TRBJ1-1; TRBD1 might be the D (5 bases). V lost 5 bases to trimming and J lost 1 base, with 11 bases between them. CDR3 length: 14 residues. Looked up from germline, CDR1 is MNHNS and CDR2 is SASEGT. The CDR3 nucleotides are TGTGCCAGCAGTCCCCCAGGGCGGAACACTGAAGCTTTCTTT. Its translation: CASSPPGRNTEAFF.

The chain is built from TRBV27 and TRBJ2-7, with TRBD2 as a possible D gene (6 bases). Between the trimmed V and J ends, which lost 10 bases and 4 bases, there was a span of 32 bases. Germline CDR1 is MNHEY and CDR2 is SMNVEV (reference sequence). This CDR3 region has 18 residues. CDR3 in DNA: TGTGCCACCGAACTCAGGACTGCTTTCGGAACCGGGACTTACGAGCAGTACTTC. The encoded protein is CATELRTAFGTGTYEQYF.

The J gene is TRBJ2-7, the V gene TRBV11-2; 7 bases are shared with TRBD1. V lost 5 bases, J lost 3 bases, and 7 bases stayed unmatched. The CDR3 length is 14 residues. CDR1 and CDR2 from the germline V gene are SGHAT and FQNNGV. DNA for the CDR3: TGTGCCAGCAGCATGGGACAGTTGATCTACGAGCAGTACTTC. It specifies CASSMGQLIYEQYF. Full variable domain (outside the CDR3, taken from reference TRBV11-2 and TRBJ2-7): EAGVAQSPRYKIIEKRQSVAFWCNPISGHATLYWYQQILGQGPKLLIQFQNNGVVDDSQLPKDRFSAERLKGVDSTLKIQPAKLEDSAVYLCASSMGQLIYEQYFGPGTRLTVT.

This chain connects TRBV27 to TRBJ2-7; 8 bases map to TRBD2. The trim removed 10 bases at V and 4 bases at J, leaving 6 bases unmatched. The germline V gene encodes CDR1 MNHEY and CDR2 SMNVEV (reference sequence). The CDR3 loop spans 12 amino acids. The CDR3 loop reads CATSGGPYEQYF. CDR3 nucleotides: TGTGCCACCTCGGGAGGGCCATACGAGCAGTACTTC.